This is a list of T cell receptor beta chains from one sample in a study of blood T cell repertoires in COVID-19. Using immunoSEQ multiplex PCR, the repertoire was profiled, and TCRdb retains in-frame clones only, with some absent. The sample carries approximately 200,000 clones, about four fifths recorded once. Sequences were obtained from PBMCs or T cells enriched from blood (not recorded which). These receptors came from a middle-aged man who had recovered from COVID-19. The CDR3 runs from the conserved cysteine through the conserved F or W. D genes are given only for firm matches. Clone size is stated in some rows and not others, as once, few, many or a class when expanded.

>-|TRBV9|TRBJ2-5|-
TGTGCCAGCAGCGCCTCAGGAGGGATCAGGGAGACCCAGTACTTC
CASSASGGIRETQYF
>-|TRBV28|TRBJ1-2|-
TGTGCCAGCAGTCAACAACAGGGCTATGGCTACACCTTC
CASSQQQGYGYTF
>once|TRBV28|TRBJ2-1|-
TGTGCCAGCAGTCGAACAGGGGCGGGGGGATTCAATGAGCAGTTCTTC
CASSRTGAGGFNEQFF
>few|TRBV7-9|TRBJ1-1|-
TGTGCCAGCAGCTTAGGGGCGGGGCACCTGTTGAACACTGAAGCTTTCTTT
CASSLGAGHLLNTEAFF
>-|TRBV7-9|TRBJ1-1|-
TGTGCCAGCAGTTTTCAGGGGAGTTATACTGAAGCTTTCTTT
CASSFQGSYTEAFF
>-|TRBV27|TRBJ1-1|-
TGTGCCAGCAGTCCCCAGGGACTCAGCGACACTGAAGCTTTCTTT
CASSPQGLSDTEAFF
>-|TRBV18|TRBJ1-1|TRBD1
TGTGCCAGCTCACCAAGGACAGGGGGCCAAGCTGAAGCTTTCTTT
CASSPRTGGQAEAFF
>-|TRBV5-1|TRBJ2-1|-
TGCGCCAGCAGCTATGATTTGAGCAATGAGCAGTTCTTC
CASSYDLSNEQFF
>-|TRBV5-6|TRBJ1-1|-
TGTGCCAGCACCGAGACCGGGAGTGAACTGAACACTGAAGCTTTCTTT
CASTETGSELNTEAFF
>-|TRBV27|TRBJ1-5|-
TGTGCCAGCAGTTTTCAGAGGGGGGGTAGCAATCAGCCCCAGCATTTT
CASSFQRGGSNQPQHF
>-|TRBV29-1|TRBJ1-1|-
TGCAGCGTTGATTGGGTGCGGACTGAAGCTTTCTTT
CSVDWVRTEAFF
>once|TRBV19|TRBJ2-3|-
TGTGCCAGTAGTATAGATCCGGGAGATACGCAGTATTTT
CASSIDPGDTQYF
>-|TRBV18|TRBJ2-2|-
TGTGCCAGCTCACCACCGGGGGGAGCGGGCACCGGGGAGCTGTTTTTT
CASSPPGGAGTGELFF
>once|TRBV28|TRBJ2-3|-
TGTGCCAGCACTCATGACGGCCCAAGGACAGCGGGCACAGATACGCAGTATTTT
CASTHDGPRTAGTDTQYF
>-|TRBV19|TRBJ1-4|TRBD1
TGTGCCAGTAGTATAAGGATCGGACAGGGGGATGAAAAACTGTTTTTT
CASSIRIGQGDEKLFF
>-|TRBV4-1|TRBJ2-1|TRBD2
TGCGCCAGCAGCCCGCGGACTAGCCCCTACAATGAGCAGTTCTTC
CASSPRTSPYNEQFF
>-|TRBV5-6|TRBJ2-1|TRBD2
TGTGCCAGCAGCTTTGGAGCGGGAGGAACCTACAATGAGCAGTTCTTC
CASSFGAGGTYNEQFF
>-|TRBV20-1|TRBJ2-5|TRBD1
TGCAGTGCTAGTTGGAAGGTCGGGACAGACCAAGAGACCCAGTACTTC
CSASWKVGTDQETQYF
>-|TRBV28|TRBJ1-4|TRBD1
TGTGCCAGCAGCCCAGGGGGCAGGGCTAATGAAAAACTGTTTTTT
CASSPGGRANEKLFF
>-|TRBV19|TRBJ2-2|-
TGTGCCAGTAGTACCCCCGGGAACACCGGGGAGCTGTTTTTT
CASSTPGNTGELFF
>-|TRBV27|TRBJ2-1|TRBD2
TGTGCCAGCACTTCCGGACTAGCGGGAGGGCAGGGGTACAATGAGCAGTTCTTC
CASTSGLAGGQGYNEQFF
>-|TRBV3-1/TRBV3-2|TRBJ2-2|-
TGTGCCAGCAGCCCGACCCCACTAGTGAGGGAAACCAGGGAGCTGTTTTTT
CASSPTPLVRETRELFF
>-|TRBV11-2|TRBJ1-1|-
TGTGCCAGCAGCTTAGGGGGCCTGGGCACTGAAGCTTTCTTT
CASSLGGLGTEAFF
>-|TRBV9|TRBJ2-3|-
TGTGCGTCGGGAAGGGCCCTATTCACAGATACGCAGTATTTT
CASGRALFTDTQYF
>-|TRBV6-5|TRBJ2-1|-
TGTGCCAGCCGGAGGGTTAGCGGAATTTACAATGAGCAGTTCTTC
CASRRVSGIYNEQFF
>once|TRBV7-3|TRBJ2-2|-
TGTGCCAGCTCTAGAGATCAAGTCACCGGGGAGCTGTTTTTT
CASSRDQVTGELFF
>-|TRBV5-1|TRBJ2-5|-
TGCGCCAGCAGCTTACGGGAAGAGACCCAGTACTTC
CASSLREETQYF
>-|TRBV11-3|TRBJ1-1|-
TGTGCCAGCAGCTCCCGCCCCACTACTGAAGCTTTCTTT
CASSSRPTTEAFF
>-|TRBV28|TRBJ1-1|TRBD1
TGTGCCAGCACGTCGGGACAGGGGAACACTGAAGCTTTCTTT
CASTSGQGNTEAFF
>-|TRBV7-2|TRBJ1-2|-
TGTGCCAGCAGCTTAAACGGGTGGTCCTACACCTTC
CASSLNGWSYTF
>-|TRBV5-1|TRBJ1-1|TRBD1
TGCGCCAGCAGCCGTACCAGGGGGGTGGGCACTGAAGCTTTCTTT
CASSRTRGVGTEAFF
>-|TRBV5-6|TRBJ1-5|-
TGTGCCAGCAGCTTGTCCATAATCGGGAATCAGCCCCAGCATTTT
CASSLSIIGNQPQHF
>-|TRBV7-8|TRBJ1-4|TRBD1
TGTGCCAGCAGCTCGGGACAGACCCCTGAAAAACTGTTTTTT
CASSSGQTPEKLFF
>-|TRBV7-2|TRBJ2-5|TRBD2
TGTGCCAGCAGCTTCCAAGCGGGAGCCGTGGAGACCCAGTACTTC
CASSFQAGAVETQYF
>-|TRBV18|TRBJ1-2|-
TGTGCCAGCTCACCTACTCAGGGGAACTATGGCTACACCTTC
CASSPTQGNYGYTF
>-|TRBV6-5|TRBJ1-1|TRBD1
TGTGCCAGCAGTTACTCTTCCTGGGGACAGGGGCCTGAAGCTTTCTTT
CASSYSSWGQGPEAFF
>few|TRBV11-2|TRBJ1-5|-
TGTGCCAGCAGCGGCTCGATGCGCAATCAGCCCCAGCATTTT
CASSGSMRNQPQHF
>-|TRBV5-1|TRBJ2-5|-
TGCGCCAGCAGCCAACAGGGCCGGGAGACCCAGTACTTC
CASSQQGRETQYF
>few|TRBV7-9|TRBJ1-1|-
TGTGCCAGCAGCCCAGGACAGATGAACACTGAAGCTTTCTTT
CASSPGQMNTEAFF
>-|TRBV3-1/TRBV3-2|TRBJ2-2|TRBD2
TGTGCCAGCAGCGAATATGAGCGGACTAGCGGGAGGGCCGGGGAGCTGTTTTTT
CASSEYERTSGRAGELFF
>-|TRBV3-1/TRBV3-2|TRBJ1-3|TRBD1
TGTGCCAGCAGACAACAGGGGGGATCAGGAAACACCATATATTTT
CASRQQGGSGNTIYF
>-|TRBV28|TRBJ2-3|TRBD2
TGTGCCAGCAGTTCCCCCTGGACTAGCGGGATTAGCACAGATACGCAGTATTTT
CASSSPWTSGISTDTQYF
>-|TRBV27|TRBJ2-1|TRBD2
TGTGCCAGCAGTATCACTAGCGGGAGCTACAATGAGCAGTTCTTC
CASSITSGSYNEQFF
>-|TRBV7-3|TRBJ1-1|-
TGTGCCAGCAGCGCGGCGGTGAACACTGAAGCTTTCTTT
CASSAAVNTEAFF
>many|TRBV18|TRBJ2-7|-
TGTGCCAGCTCACCACAGGCAGGGACCTACGAGCAGTACTTC
CASSPQAGTYEQYF